One T cell receptor beta chain is described in this entry. Its antigen is not identified. CDR3 size: 15 residues. Germline-derived CDR1 and CDR2 are SGDLS and YYNGEE. V lost 2 bases and J 2 bases, leaving 13 bases between the germline ends. Here immunoSEQ multiplex PCR was the method, and the copy in TCRdb shows in-frame clones only, minus some. The sample includes about 93,000 clones, about 91% of them seen just once. The sample originates from a study of OX40 agonist ivuxolimab in advanced cancers. Study-wide results and caveats: At 0.1 to 3.0 mg/kg, CD4+ and CD8+ blood T cells expanded clonally by week 6.

Sequenced here: CD4+ or CD8+ T cells sorted from blood, sampled in a trial of the OX40 agonist ivuxolimab. This sequence was found in an adult with an advanced solid tumor such as melanoma, head and neck, liver or kidney cancer. This chain links TRBV9 with TRBJ2-5, with TRBD1 as a possible D gene (7 bases). In nucleotides, the CDR3 is TGTGCCAGCAGCGTGGGCGGGACAGCACAAGAGACCCAGTACTTC. It encodes CASSVGGTAQETQYF.